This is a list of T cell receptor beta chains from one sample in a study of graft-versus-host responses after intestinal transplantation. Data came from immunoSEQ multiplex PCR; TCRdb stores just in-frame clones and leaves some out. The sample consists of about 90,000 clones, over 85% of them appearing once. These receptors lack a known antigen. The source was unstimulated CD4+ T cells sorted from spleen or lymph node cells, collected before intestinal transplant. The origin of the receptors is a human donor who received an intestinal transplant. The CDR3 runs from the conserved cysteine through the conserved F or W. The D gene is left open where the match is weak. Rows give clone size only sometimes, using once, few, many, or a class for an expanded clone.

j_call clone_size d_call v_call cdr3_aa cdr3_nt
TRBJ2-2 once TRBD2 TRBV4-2 CASSQEIAGDTGELFF TGTGCCAGCAGCCAAGAAATAGCGGGAGACACCGGGGAGCTGTTTTTT
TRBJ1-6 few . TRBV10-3 CAISESSEDIYSPLHF TGTGCCATCAGTGAGTCGTCAGAGGACATATATTCACCCCTCCACTTT
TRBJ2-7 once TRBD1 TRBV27 CASSLLPTGSSYEQYF TGTGCCAGCAGCCTTCTCCCGACAGGGAGCTCCTACGAGCAGTACTTC
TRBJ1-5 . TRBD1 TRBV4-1 CASSQYQGASNQPQHF TGCGCCAGCAGCCAATACCAGGGGGCCAGCAATCAGCCCCAGCATTTT
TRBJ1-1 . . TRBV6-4 CASSVNGDYTEAFF TGTGCCAGCAGTGTAAATGGGGATTACACTGAAGCTTTCTTT
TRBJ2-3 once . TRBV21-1 CASSKGGTSGGTDTQYF TGTGCCAGCAGCAAGGGAGGCACTAGCGGAGGCACAGATACGCAGTATTTT
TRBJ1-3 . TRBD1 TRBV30 CAWSGGQPGNTIYF TGTGCCTGGAGTGGGGGACAGCCTGGAAACACCATATATTTT
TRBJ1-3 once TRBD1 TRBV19 CASSLPTGSSGNTIYF TGTGCCAGTAGTCTACCGACAGGGAGCTCTGGAAACACCATATATTTT
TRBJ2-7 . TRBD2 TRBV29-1 CSPPGRDYPYEQYF TGCAGCCCCCCCGGCCGGGACTATCCCTACGAGCAGTACTTC
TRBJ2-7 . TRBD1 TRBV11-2 CASSFGQGLVDEQYF TGTGCCAGCAGCTTTGGACAGGGGCTCGTGGACGAGCAGTACTTC
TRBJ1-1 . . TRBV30 CAWSGAPIRNTEAFF TGTGCCTGGAGTGGGGCGCCGATAAGGAACACTGAAGCTTTCTTT
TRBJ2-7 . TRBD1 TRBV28 CASSSQTGGFYEQYF TGTGCCAGCAGTTCTCAGACAGGGGGCTTCTACGAGCAGTACTTC
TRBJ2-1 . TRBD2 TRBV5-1 CASRPTVVAGGNEQFF TGCGCCAGCAGACCTACTGTAGTAGCGGGAGGCAATGAGCAGTTCTTC
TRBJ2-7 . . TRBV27 CASSLMGAVGSYEQYF TGTGCCAGCAGTTTAATGGGGGCAGTAGGGTCCTACGAGCAGTACTTC
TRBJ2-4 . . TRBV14 CASSQAPKVNIQYF TGTGCCAGCAGCCAAGCACCGAAAGTGAACATTCAGTACTTC
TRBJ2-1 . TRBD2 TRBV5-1 CASSTGLGSYNEQFF TGCGCCAGCAGCACGGGACTAGGGTCCTACAATGAGCAGTTCTTC
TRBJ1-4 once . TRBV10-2 CASVGGRGLSNEKLFF TGCGCCAGCGTTGGGGGGCGGGGCCTCTCTAATGAAAAACTGTTTTTT
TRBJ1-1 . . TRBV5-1 CASSLAPGMNTEAFF TGCGCCAGCAGCTTGGCCCCGGGGATGAACACTGAAGCTTTCTTT
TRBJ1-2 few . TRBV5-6 CASSPYWTHGGYTF TGTGCCAGCAGCCCCTACTGGACCCACGGGGGCTACACCTTC
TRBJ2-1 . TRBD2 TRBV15 CATSGPSGRDEQFF TGTGCCACCAGCGGGCCTAGCGGGAGAGATGAGCAGTTCTTC
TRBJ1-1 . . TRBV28 CASSLSRPRRSGLNTEAFF TGTGCCAGCAGTTTATCACGGCCCCGCCGCAGCGGGTTGAACACTGAAGCTTTCTTT
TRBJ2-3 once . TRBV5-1 CASSLLISTDTQYF TGCGCCAGCAGCTTGCTCATTAGCACAGATACGCAGTATTTT
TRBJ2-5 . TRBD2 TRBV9 CASSVGLAGGEGETQYF TGTGCCAGCAGCGTAGGACTAGCGGGAGGGGAAGGAGAGACCCAGTACTTC
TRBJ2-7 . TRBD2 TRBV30 CAWKSGTSRSYEQYF TGTGCCTGGAAATCGGGGACTAGCCGCTCCTACGAGCAGTACTTC
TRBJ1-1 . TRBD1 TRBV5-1 CASSLDVDRGLRTEAFF TGCGCCAGCAGCCTAGACGTGGACAGGGGCTTGAGGACTGAAGCTTTCTTT
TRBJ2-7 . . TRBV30 CAWSTGTFTYEQYF TGTGCCTGGAGTACAGGGACGTTTACCTACGAGCAGTACTTC
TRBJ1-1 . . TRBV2 CASSETQVEAFF TGTGCCAGCAGTGAAACTCAAGTCGAGGCTTTCTTT
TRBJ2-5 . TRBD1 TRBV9 CASSPRTPGTGMETQYF TGTGCCAGCAGCCCCCGAACCCCCGGGACAGGGATGGAGACCCAGTACTTC
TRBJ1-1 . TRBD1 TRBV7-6 CASSLGQGMNTEAFF TGTGCCAGCAGCTTAGGACAGGGAATGAACACTGAAGCTTTCTTT
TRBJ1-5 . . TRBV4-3 CASSPGSLGQPQHF TGCGCCAGCAGCCCTGGTAGCCTAGGGCAGCCCCAGCATTTT
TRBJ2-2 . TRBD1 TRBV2 CASSATIQGISNTGELFF TGTGCCAGCAGCGCAACTATACAGGGGATCTCGAACACCGGGGAGCTGTTTTTT
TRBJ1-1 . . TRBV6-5 CASSYEAVVTEAFF TGTGCCAGCAGTTACGAGGCGGTAGTCACTGAAGCTTTCTTT
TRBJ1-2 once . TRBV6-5 CASSAPERARYGYTF TGTGCCAGCAGTGCACCGGAAAGGGCTAGGTATGGCTACACCTTC
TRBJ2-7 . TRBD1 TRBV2 CASSAQGGYEQYF TGTGCCAGCAGTGCACAGGGGGGTTACGAGCAGTACTTC
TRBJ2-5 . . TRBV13 CASSFASGHLQETQYF TGTGCCAGCAGCTTTGCCTCCGGACATCTCCAAGAGACCCAGTACTTC
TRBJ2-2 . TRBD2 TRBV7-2 CASGTSGRTATGELFF TGTGCCAGCGGGACTAGCGGGAGAACGGCCACCGGGGAGCTGTTTTTT
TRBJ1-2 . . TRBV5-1 CASSRGWGALVYGYTF TGCGCCAGCAGCCGGGGGTGGGGGGCGCTTGTCTATGGCTACACCTTC
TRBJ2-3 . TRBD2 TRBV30 CAWSYSGIGDTQYF TGTGCCTGGAGCTACAGCGGGATAGGAGATACGCAGTATTTT
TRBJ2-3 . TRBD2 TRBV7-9 CASSLAKRGGTDTQYF TGTGCCAGCAGCTTAGCAAAACGGGGGGGCACAGATACGCAGTATTTT
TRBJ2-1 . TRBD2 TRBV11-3 CASSLLAGGVREQFF TGTGCCAGCAGCCTATTAGCGGGAGGGGTAAGGGAGCAGTTCTTC
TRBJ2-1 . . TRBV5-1 CASSLDQQVEQFF TGCGCCAGCAGCTTGGACCAGCAGGTTGAGCAGTTCTTC
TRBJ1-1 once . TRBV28 CASSLVSGRHGGNEAFF TGTGCCAGCAGTTTAGTTAGTGGCCGTCATGGGGGCAATGAAGCTTTCTTT
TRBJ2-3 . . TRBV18 CASSPSTDTQYF TGTGCCAGCTCACCGTCCACAGATACGCAGTATTTT
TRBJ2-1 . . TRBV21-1 CASSRLAGGPGNEQFF TGTGCCAGCAGCAGATTAGCGGGAGGGCCCGGGAATGAGCAGTTCTTC
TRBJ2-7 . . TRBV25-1 CASGGWGAFDEQYF TGTGCCAGCGGAGGGTGGGGGGCATTTGACGAGCAGTACTTC
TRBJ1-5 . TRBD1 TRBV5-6 CASSLGTGAASKHF TGTGCCAGCAGCCTCGGGACAGGGGCCGCCAGTAAGCATTTT
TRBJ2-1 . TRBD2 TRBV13 CASSLLAGNEQFF TGTGCCAGCAGCTTACTAGCGGGAAATGAGCAGTTCTTC